The rows below give T cell receptor beta chains drawn from one sample of a study of identical twins. From the 5' RACE reads, TCRdb called clonotypes with MiXCR, one entry per CDR3 protein. The table includes about 660,000 distinct CDR3 sequences, around 8.3% detected once. These data were also reused for a study on yellow fever vaccine responses in identical twins.

Sequencing was carried out using PBMCs. The receptors stem from a woman aged 18-35 years in good health. Both conserved end residues are trimmed from each CDR3.

TRBV20-1	TRBJ1-6	SARGAGDNSPLH
TRBV7-9	TRBJ2-7	ASSLGTGLEQY
TRBV6-1	TRBJ2-7	ASSEGTGGADEQY
TRBV29-1	TRBJ2-2	SVSVLPRTGELF
TRBV20-1	TRBJ2-1	SGRGSVNEQF
TRBV20-1	TRBJ2-3	SAGRVAGGLVATDTQY
TRBV2	TRBJ2-3	ASSPLRDRGQTDTQY
TRBV27	TRBJ2-7	ASSLGPWYEQY
TRBV20-1	TRBJ2-1	SARHSGRANDEQF
TRBV20-1	TRBJ2-1	SARDGMRPSAGNEQF
TRBV5-6	TRBJ1-2	ASSLKFAENYGYT
TRBV7-2	TRBJ2-5	ASSQDRTQETQY
TRBV5-1	TRBJ2-7	ASTGVREPGREQY
TRBV13	TRBJ2-7	ASSLAGTSVYEQY
TRBV5-1	TRBJ2-7	ASSGWTGEVEQY
TRBV20-1	TRBJ1-5	SASSLGPSNQPQH
TRBV14	TRBJ2-3	ASSQDVPDTQY
TRBV12-3/TRBV12-4	TRBJ2-1	ASSFFSGQGYEQF
TRBV12-3/TRBV12-4	TRBJ1-2	ASSAAYGYT
TRBV3-1	TRBJ2-7	ASSRFVDLYEQY
TRBV4-3	TRBJ2-3	ASSQLTGGPGDTQY
TRBV7-8	TRBJ2-5	ASSLNRVQETQY
TRBV11-3	TRBJ1-1	ASSTGDRVTF
TRBV27	TRBJ2-1	ASSPGNIGGREQF
TRBV27	TRBJ2-5	ASSFARRETQY
TRBV9	TRBJ2-3	ASSVAFEGTDTQY
TRBV11-2	TRBJ2-1	ASSLTGREQVEQF
TRBV5-6	TRBJ2-2	ASSLPGADTGELF
TRBV6-5	TRBJ2-3	ASSYSFRSGTSTDTQY
TRBV5-1	TRBJ2-4	ASSLSQGKSTIQY
TRBV27	TRBJ2-1	ASSDWPYNEQF
TRBV28	TRBJ2-5	ASSPPWVQETQY
TRBV9	TRBJ2-6	ASSIRTSAHSGANVLT
TRBV7-8	TRBJ2-4	ASSLAVGLAKNIQY
TRBV6-2/TRBV6-3	TRBJ1-1	ASKWTGLDTEAF
TRBV3-1	TRBJ2-3	ASSPTSLLYTDTQY
TRBV6-1	TRBJ2-7	ASSRPGPSYEQY
TRBV7-9	TRBJ2-7	ASRQGQGSEQY
TRBV10-3	TRBJ2-7	AISDLAYEQY
TRBV4-2	TRBJ2-7	ASSQELDRGGVYEQY
TRBV30	TRBJ2-1	AWSLWTSGSSYNEQF
TRBV5-1	TRBJ2-3	ASSLDRGRTDTQY
TRBV7-9	TRBJ2-4	ASSLALESDIQY
TRBV9	TRBJ1-1	ASSVEGRVTEAF
TRBV7-9	TRBJ2-1	ASSRIAGGYNNEQF
TRBV29-1	TRBJ2-7	SVDIIGSYEQY
TRBV12-3/TRBV12-4	TRBJ2-7	ASKPGQGAQEQY
TRBV7-8	TRBJ2-1	ASSAPRTGGVGFDEQF
TRBV10-3	TRBJ2-7	AISDFLDRIYEQY
TRBV6-1	TRBJ2-1	ASSEVGPTGPYNEQF
TRBV20-1	TRBJ2-5	SASRGVRETQY
TRBV5-6	TRBJ1-6	ASSLMGGESPLH
TRBV7-6	TRBJ2-3	ASSNDFLAGDTDTQY
TRBV28	TRBJ2-1	ASSLLTGGSTDNEQF
TRBV29-1	TRBJ2-2	SVVQGGTGELF
TRBV7-3	TRBJ2-1	ASSLGVGQGPYNEQF